This TCR beta chain was identified in a study of CD8 T cells in Susac syndrome. About the research overall: When blood was drawn, the patients with Susac syndrome were therapy-naive, on corticosteroids, or on intravenous immunoglobulin alone.

Trimming removed 9 bases from V and 4 bases from J; junction bases left unmatched: 11. CDR1 and CDR2 (germline): LNHDA, SQIVND (reference sequence). The CDR3 consists of 16 residues. While CD8+ and CD4+ T cells were isolated negatively, TEMRA cells were enriched by FACS. It was with random hexamers that roughly 0.45 to 1 ug RNA was reverse transcribed. Amplification of TCR beta CDR3 was carried out by immunoSEQ multiplex PCR, which covered 54 Vbeta and 13 Jbeta segments. TCRdb reanalysed the immunoSEQ multiplex PCR reads using MiXCR and keeps one entry per CDR3 protein. Here the sample spans about 140,000 distinct CDR3 sequences, approximately 95% being singletons.

The rearrangement uses TRBV19 and TRBJ2-6, with 8 bases lining up with TRBD1. Sequencing used CD4+ T cells from PBMCs. This TCR derives from a human donor with Susac syndrome. CDR3 sequence: CASGAGGAYGANVLTF. The CDR3 nucleotides are TGTGCCAGCGGGGCAGGGGGCGCGTACGGGGCCAACGTCCTGACTTTC.